This T cell receptor (beta chain) was documented in a study of T-cell reconstitution after alpha-beta-depleted transplantation in children. This sample's TCRbeta library carried unique molecular identifier barcodes. TCRdb used MiXCR to reprocess the PCR reads, holding one entry per CDR3 protein. The data contain some 300,000 distinct CDR3 sequences, approximately 10% of them singletons. The CDR3 sequence is 17 residues long. Looked up from germline, CDR1 is MGHRA and CDR2 is YSYEKL. J gave up 4 bases and V 2 bases, and 11 bases lay outside the gene matches. The genes are TRBV4-1 and TRBJ1-5; 7 positions agree with TRBD1. Sequencing was performed on PBMCs from the stem cell graft donor, taken from the stem cell graft. The origin of this receptor is a human donor who donated a stem cell graft to a child with acute lymphoblastic leukemia. CDR3 sequence: CASSQSKQGNENQPQHF. The CDR3 coding sequence is TGCGCCAGCAGCCAATCCAAACAGGGGAACGAAAATCAGCCCCAGCATTTT.